This T cell receptor beta chain is from a study of blood T cell repertoires in COVID-19. About the study: Nucleic acid was either cDNA or gDNA, and it came from T cells, B-cell-depleted T cells, or PBMCs.

All enrollees were about 18 to 89 years old and from about two dozen US areas. Assignment of participants to cohorts was predicated upon participant-reported clinical history. Individuals in the exposed group had encountered a COVID-19 case within 2 weeks preceding study entry. Libraries were prepared by immunoSEQ multiplex PCR; TCRdb keeps only in-frame clonotypes and omits some of them. Of fewer than 350,000 clones in the sample, roughly 85% were seen once. The J segment lost 5 bases and the V segment lost 4 bases, leaving 10 bases of the junction unmatched. The CDR3 is made up of 15 amino acids. The germline V gene encodes CDR1 MNHEY and CDR2 SMNVEV (reference sequence).

This receptor was obtained from a woman between 25 and 40 years old who had been exposed to COVID-19. The chain joins TRBV27 to TRBJ1-1; 7 bases line up with TRBD1. Sequenced: PBMCs or T cells enriched from blood (not recorded which). The CDR3 region has the DNA TGTGCCAGCAGTTCAACAGGGGCCGTTAGTACTGAAGCTTTCTTT. Translation gives CASSSTGAVSTEAFF.